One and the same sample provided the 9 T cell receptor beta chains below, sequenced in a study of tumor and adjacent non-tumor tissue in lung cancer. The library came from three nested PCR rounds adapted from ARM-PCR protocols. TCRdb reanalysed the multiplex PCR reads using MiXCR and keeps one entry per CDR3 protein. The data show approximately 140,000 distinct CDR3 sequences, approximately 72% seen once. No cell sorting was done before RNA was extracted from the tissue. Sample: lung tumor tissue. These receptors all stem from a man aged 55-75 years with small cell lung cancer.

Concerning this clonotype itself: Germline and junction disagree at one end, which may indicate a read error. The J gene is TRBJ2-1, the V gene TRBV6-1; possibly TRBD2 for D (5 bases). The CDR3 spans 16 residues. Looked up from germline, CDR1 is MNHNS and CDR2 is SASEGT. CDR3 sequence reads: CASNERTQRYYSEQFF. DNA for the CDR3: TGTGCCAGCAATGAAAGGACCCAGCGGTACTACAGTGAGCAGTTCTTC.

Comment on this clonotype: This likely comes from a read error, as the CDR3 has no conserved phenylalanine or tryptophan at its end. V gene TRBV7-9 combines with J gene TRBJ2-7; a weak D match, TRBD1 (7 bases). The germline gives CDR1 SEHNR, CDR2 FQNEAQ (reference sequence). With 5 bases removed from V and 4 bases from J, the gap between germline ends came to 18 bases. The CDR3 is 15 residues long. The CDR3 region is CASSTAGGGGYEQYL. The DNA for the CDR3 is TGTGCCAGCAGCACGGCAGGGGGAGGCGGGTACGAGCAGTACCTC.

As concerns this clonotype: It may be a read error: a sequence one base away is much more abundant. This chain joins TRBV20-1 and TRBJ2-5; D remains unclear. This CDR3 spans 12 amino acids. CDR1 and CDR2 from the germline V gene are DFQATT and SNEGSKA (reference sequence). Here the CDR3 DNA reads TGCAGTGCTAGAGCGACTGGAGAGACCAAGTACTTC. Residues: CSARATGETKYF.

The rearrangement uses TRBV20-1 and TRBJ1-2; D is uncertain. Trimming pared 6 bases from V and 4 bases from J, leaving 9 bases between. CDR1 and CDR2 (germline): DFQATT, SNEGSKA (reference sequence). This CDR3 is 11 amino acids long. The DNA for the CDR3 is TGCAGTGCCCTGGACCGCTATGGCTACACCTTC. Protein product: CSALDRYGYTF.

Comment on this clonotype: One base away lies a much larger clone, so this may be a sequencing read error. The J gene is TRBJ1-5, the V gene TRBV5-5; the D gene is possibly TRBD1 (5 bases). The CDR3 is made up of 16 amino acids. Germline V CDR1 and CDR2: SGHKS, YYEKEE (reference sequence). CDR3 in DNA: TGTGCCAGCAGGATGGGCTGGGGCCAACCCAATCAGCCCCATCATTTT. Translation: CASRMGWGQPNQPHHF.

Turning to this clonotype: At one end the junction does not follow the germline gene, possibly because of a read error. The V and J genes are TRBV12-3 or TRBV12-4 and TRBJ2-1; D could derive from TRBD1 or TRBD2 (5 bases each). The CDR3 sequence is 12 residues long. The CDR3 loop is CANSLSGTHQFF. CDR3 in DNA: TGTGCCAACAGTTTATCCGGGACCCATCAGTTCTTC.

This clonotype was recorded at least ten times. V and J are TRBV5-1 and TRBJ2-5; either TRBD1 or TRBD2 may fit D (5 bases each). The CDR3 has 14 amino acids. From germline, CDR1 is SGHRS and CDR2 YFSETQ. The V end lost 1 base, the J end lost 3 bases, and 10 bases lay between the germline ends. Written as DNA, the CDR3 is TGCGCCAGCAGCTTGAAGGGACCCAAAGAGACCCAGTACTTC. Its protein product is CASSLKGPKETQYF. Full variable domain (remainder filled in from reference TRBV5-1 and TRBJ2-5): KAGVTQTPRYLIKTRGQQVTLSCSPISGHRSVSWYQQTPGQGLQFLFEYFSETQRNKGNFPGRFSGRQFSNSRSEMNVSTLELGDSALYLCASSLKGPKETQYFGPGTRLLVL.

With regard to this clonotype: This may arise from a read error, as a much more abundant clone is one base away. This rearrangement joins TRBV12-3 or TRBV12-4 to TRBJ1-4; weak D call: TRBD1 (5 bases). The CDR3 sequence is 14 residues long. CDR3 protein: CASSLGQGNEKLLF. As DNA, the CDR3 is TGTGCCAGCAGTTTGGGCCAGGGTAATGAAAAACTGCTTTTT.

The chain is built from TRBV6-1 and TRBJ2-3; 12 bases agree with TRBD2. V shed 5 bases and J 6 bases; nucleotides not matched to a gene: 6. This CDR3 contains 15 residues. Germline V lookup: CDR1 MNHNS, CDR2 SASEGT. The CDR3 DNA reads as TGTGCCAGCAGTTATCTAGCGGGAGGGGGGGATACGCAGTATTTT. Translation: CASSYLAGGGDTQYF.